This T cell receptor (beta chain) was captured by sequencing in a study of T cell responses to AZD1222 COVID-19 vaccine. Looked up from germline, CDR1 is SGHRS and CDR2 is YFSETQ. The CDR3 runs to 13 residues. The ends lost 5 bases at V and 3 bases at J; junction bases unmatched: 3. The repertoire was sequenced with immunoSEQ multiplex PCR; TCRdb's copy has only in-frame clones and lacks some. The sample has roughly 110,000 clones, approximately 87% seen once; the top ten hold about 5%. The rearrangement joins TRBV5-1 to TRBJ1-2; TRBD1 matches 8 bases. Material: peripheral blood, obtained on day 0 of AZD1222 vaccination. The source is an adult in good health. Written as DNA, the CDR3 is TGCGCCAGCAGTCAGGACAGGGACTATGGCTACACCTTC. Translating it yields CASSQDRDYGYTF.